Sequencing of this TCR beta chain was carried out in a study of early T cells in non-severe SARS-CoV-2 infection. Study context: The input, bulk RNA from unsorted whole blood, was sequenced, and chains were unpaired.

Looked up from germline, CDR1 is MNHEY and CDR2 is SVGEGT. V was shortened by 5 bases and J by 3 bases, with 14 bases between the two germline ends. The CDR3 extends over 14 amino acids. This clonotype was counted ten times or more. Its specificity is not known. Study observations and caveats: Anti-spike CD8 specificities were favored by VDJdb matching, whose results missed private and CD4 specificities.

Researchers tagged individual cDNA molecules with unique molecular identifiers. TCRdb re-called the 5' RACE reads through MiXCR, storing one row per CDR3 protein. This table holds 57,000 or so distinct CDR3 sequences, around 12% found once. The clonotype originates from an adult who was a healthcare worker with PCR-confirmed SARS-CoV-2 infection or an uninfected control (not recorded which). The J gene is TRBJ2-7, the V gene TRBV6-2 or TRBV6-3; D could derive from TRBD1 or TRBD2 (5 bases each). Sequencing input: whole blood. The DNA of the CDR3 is TGTGCCAGCAGTGCGCCGGGACCCGGCTACGAGCAGTACTTC. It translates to CASSAPGPGYEQYF.